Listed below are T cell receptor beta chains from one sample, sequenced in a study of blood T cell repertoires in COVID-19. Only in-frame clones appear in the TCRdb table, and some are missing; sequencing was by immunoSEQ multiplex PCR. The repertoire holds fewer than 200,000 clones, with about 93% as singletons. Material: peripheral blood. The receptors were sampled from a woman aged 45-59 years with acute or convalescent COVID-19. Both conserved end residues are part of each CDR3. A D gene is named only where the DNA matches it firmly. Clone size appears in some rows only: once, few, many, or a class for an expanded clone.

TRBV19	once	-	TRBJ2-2	CASRSGNTGELFF	TGTGCCAGTAGATCGGGGAACACCGGGGAGCTGTTTTTT
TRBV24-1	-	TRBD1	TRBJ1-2	CATSDRSTGGNGYTF	TGTGCCACCAGTGACCGATCAACAGGGGGAAACGGCTACACCTTC
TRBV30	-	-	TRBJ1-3	CAWTEGSSGNTIYF	TGTGCCTGGACTGAGGGAAGCTCTGGAAACACCATATATTTT
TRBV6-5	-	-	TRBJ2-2	CASSRGTGELFF	TGTGCCAGCAGTAGGGGCACCGGGGAGCTGTTTTTT
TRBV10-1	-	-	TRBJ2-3	CASSEPWQYF	TGCGCCAGCAGTGAGCCGTGGCAGTATTTT
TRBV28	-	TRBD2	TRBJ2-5	CASSGAGLAEETQYF	TGTGCCAGCAGTGGAGCGGGGCTAGCGGAAGAGACCCAGTACTTC
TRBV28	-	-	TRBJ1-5	CASSTTIGPQHF	TGTGCCAGCAGCACGACTATTGGGCCCCAGCATTTT
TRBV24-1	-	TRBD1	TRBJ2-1	CATSESDRPEQFF	TGTGCCACCAGTGAGTCGGACAGGCCGGAGCAGTTCTTC
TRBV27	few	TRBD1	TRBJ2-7	CASSPRHRGSNYEQYF	TGTGCCAGCAGTCCCAGACACAGGGGATCGAACTACGAGCAGTACTTC
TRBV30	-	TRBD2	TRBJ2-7	CAWSGAGARSYEQYF	TGTGCCTGGAGCGGAGCGGGGGCTCGCTCCTACGAGCAGTACTTC
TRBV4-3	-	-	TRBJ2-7	CASSVVGGAYEQYF	TGCGCCAGCAGCGTGGTGGGGGGAGCTTACGAGCAGTACTTC
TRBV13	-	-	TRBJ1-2	CASRRGGSYGYTF	TGTGCCAGCAGAAGAGGAGGCTCCTATGGCTACACCTTC
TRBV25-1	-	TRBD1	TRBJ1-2	CASSEGQGLGYTF	TGTGCCAGCAGTGAGGGACAGGGCCTAGGCTACACCTTC
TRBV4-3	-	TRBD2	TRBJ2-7	CASSQDHVVGLAGEQYF	TGCGCCAGCAGCCAAGATCATGTGGTGGGACTAGCGGGGGAGCAGTACTTC
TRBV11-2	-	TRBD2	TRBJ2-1	CASSLLAGAIEQFF	TGTGCCAGCAGCCTCCTAGCGGGAGCGATTGAGCAGTTCTTC
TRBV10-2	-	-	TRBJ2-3	CASIVDSLTDTQYF	TGCGCCAGCATCGTGGACAGCCTCACAGATACGCAGTATTTT
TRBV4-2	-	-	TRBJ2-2	CASSQDKGTREGVGELFF	TGTGCCAGCAGCCAAGATAAGGGGACCAGGGAGGGGGTTGGGGAGCTGTTTTTT
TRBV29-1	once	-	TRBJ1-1	CSVRGHLNTEAFF	TGCAGCGTTAGAGGACACTTGAACACTGAAGCTTTCTTT
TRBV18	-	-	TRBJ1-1	CASSPITARDTEAFF	TGTGCCAGCTCACCGATAACAGCGAGGGACACTGAAGCTTTCTTT
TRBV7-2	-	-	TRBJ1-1	CASSLKGGQILEAFF	TGTGCCAGCAGCTTAAAGGGGGGGCAAATCCTTGAAGCTTTCTTT
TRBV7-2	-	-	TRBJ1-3	CASSPDRVAIYF	TGTGCCAGCAGCCCCGACAGAGTAGCCATATATTTT
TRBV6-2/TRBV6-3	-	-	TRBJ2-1	CASSFERNLLDSNNEQFF	TGTGCCAGCAGTTTTGAGAGAAATTTACTAGACTCCAACAATGAGCAGTTCTTC
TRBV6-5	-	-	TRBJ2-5	CASPSRFRRETQYF	TGTGCCAGCCCGAGTAGGTTCCGGCGGGAGACCCAGTACTTC
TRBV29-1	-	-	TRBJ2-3	CSARQYNTDTQYF	TGCAGCGCAAGACAGTACAACACAGATACGCAGTATTTT
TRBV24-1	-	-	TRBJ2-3	CATSDFTGKGTQYF	TGTGCCACCAGTGATTTTACAGGGAAAGGTACGCAGTATTTT
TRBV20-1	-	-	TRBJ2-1	CSAPSGNEQFF	TGCAGTGCGCCCTCAGGCAATGAGCAGTTCTTC
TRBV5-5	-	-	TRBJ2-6	CASSQDKSGANVLTF	TGTGCCAGCAGCCAAGACAAGTCTGGGGCCAACGTCCTGACTTTC
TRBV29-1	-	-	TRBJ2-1	CSVAKEVYNEQFF	TGCAGCGTTGCGAAGGAGGTGTACAATGAGCAGTTCTTC
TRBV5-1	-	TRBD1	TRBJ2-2	CASSRTGNTGELFF	TGCGCCAGCAGCCGGACAGGGAACACCGGGGAGCTGTTTTTT
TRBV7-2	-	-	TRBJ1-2	CASSPNPTGYTF	TGTGCCAGCAGCCCTAACCCAACGGGCTACACCTTC
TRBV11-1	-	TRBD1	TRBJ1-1	CASSLDRGTEAFF	TGTGCCAGCAGCTTGGACAGGGGAACTGAAGCTTTCTTT
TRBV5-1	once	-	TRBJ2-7	CASSLGGGEQYF	TGCGCCAGCAGCTTGGGCGGCGGCGAGCAGTACTTC
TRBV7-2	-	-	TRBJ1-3	CASSLEGSGNTIYF	TGTGCCAGCAGCTTAGAGGGATCAGGGAACACCATATATTTT
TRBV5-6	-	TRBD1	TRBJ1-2	CASTGDRGTYGYTF	TGTGCCAGCACGGGGGACAGGGGTACATATGGCTACACCTTC
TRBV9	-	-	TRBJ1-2	CASSVASSLGYGYTF	TGTGCCAGCAGCGTAGCTTCCTCCCTCGGTTATGGCTACACCTTC
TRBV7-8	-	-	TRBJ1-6	CASSLALFRGDSPLHF	TGTGCCAGCAGCTTAGCGCTTTTCAGGGGAGATTCACCCCTCCACTTT
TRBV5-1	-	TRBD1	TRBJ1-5	CASSPGQTDQPQHF	TGCGCCAGCAGCCCGGGACAGACGGACCAGCCCCAGCATTTT
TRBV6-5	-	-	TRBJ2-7	CASNPPGGRRYF	TGTGCCAGCAATCCTCCCGGAGGACGGCGATACTTC
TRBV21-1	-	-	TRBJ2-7	CASSTGIAGSASYEQYF	TGTGCCAGCAGCACTGGAATAGCGGGTTCCGCTTCCTACGAGCAGTACTTC
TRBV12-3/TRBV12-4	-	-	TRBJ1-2	CASSLTSNYGYTF	TGTGCCAGCAGTTTAACCAGTAACTATGGCTACACCTTC
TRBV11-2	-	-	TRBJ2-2	CASSPTRGTGELFF	TGTGCCAGCAGCCCGACACGAGGGACCGGGGAGCTGTTTTTT
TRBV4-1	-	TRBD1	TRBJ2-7	CASSQEGTVLYEQYF	TGCGCCAGCAGCCAAGAGGGGACAGTCCTCTACGAGCAGTACTTC
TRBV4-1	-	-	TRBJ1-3	CASSQASSGNTIYF	TGCGCCAGCAGCCAAGCGAGCTCTGGAAACACCATATATTTT
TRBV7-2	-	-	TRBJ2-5	CASSLGGWKETQYF	TGTGCCAGCAGCTTAGGCGGGTGGAAAGAGACCCAGTACTTC
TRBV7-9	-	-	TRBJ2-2	CASSFLRDIDTGELFF	TGTGCCAGCAGCTTTCTCCGGGACATTGACACCGGGGAGCTGTTTTTT
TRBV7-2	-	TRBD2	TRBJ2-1	CASSRSSGDNEQFF	TGTGCCAGCAGCCGTTCTAGCGGGGACAATGAGCAGTTCTTC
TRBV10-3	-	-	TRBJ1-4	CAISESGRVPNEKLFF	TGTGCCATCAGTGAGTCAGGCAGGGTGCCTAATGAAAAACTGTTTTTT
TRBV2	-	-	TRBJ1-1	CASSAGGLTEAFF	TGTGCCAGCAGTGCCGGCGGGCTCACTGAAGCTTTCTTT
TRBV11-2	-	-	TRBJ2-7	CASSLEVAGPYEQYF	TGTGCCAGCAGCTTAGAGGTTGCGGGGCCCTACGAGCAGTACTTC
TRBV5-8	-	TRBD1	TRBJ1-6	CASSLIWDRNSPLHF	TGTGCCAGCAGCTTGATCTGGGACAGGAATTCACCCCTCCACTTT
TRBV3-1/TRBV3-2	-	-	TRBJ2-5	CASRPGGGGLTETQYF	TGTGCCAGCAGACCGGGGGGCGGCGGTCTCACGGAGACCCAGTACTTC
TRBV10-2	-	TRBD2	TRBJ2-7	CASTGTSVDEQYF	TGCGCCAGCACCGGGACTAGTGTCGACGAGCAGTACTTC